The rows below give T cell receptor beta chains drawn from one sample of a study of blood T cell repertoires in COVID-19. Here immunoSEQ multiplex PCR was the method, and the copy in TCRdb shows in-frame clones only, minus some. The sample lists 270,000 or so clones, roughly 87% occurring once. The material sequenced was peripheral blood. The origin of the receptors is a woman in her forties who had recovered from COVID-19. CDR3s include the opening cysteine and the closing phenylalanine or tryptophan. D genes are given only for firm matches. The size entry is marked missing in some rows and otherwise reads once, few, many or a size class.

V gene,D gene,J gene,clone size,CDR3 protein,CDR3 DNA
TRBV15,.,TRBJ1-6,once,CATSEGLDSPLHF,TGTGCCACATCAGAGGGCCTGGACTCACCCCTCCACTTT
TRBV30,.,TRBJ2-7,.,CAWRRLNSYEQYF,TGTGCCTGGAGAAGACTGAACTCCTACGAGCAGTACTTC
TRBV4-2,.,TRBJ2-2,.,CASSAPGLDNTGELFF,TGTGCCAGCAGCGCACCGGGACTGGATAACACCGGGGAGCTGTTTTTT
TRBV30,TRBD2,TRBJ2-5,.,CAWSELAGGRETQYF,TGTGCCTGGAGTGAACTAGCGGGAGGACGAGAGACCCAGTACTTC
TRBV7-2,.,TRBJ1-3,once,CASSFTVQNSGNTIYF,TGTGCCAGCAGCTTTACCGTACAGAACTCTGGAAACACCATATATTTT
TRBV12-5,TRBD1,TRBJ1-1,.,CASGLVPGGTEAFF,TGTGCTAGTGGTTTGGTCCCAGGGGGCACTGAAGCTTTCTTT
TRBV5-1,.,TRBJ2-5,.,CASSLIPQGALETQYF,TGCGCCAGCAGCCTAATACCACAGGGCGCTCTGGAGACCCAGTACTTC
TRBV9,.,TRBJ2-2,.,CASSVQPGHQVLTGELFF,TGTGCCAGCAGCGTGCAACCGGGACACCAAGTACTCACCGGGGAGCTGTTTTTT
TRBV6-1,.,TRBJ1-5,.,CASSEVTRQPQHF,TGTGCCAGCAGTGAGGTAACTAGGCAGCCCCAGCATTTT
TRBV19,.,TRBJ1-3,.,CASSIGTNPGYF,TGTGCCAGTAGTATCGGGACAAACCCGGGATATTTT
TRBV28,.,TRBJ1-5,.,CASSSRGISYNQPQHF,TGTGCCAGCAGTTCACGGGGGATAAGTTACAATCAGCCCCAGCATTTT
TRBV5-1,.,TRBJ1-5,once,CASSLSPGSLGQPQHF,TGCGCCAGCAGCTTGTCCCCAGGGTCCCTGGGTCAGCCCCAGCATTTT
TRBV10-3,.,TRBJ2-5,.,CAISEPRKAGAGQETQYF,TGTGCCATCAGTGAGCCGAGGAAGGCAGGGGCAGGCCAAGAGACCCAGTACTTC
TRBV12-3/TRBV12-4,.,TRBJ2-5,.,CASSLSLQTQYF,TGTGCCAGCAGTTTATCCCTCCAGACCCAGTACTTC
TRBV6-1,.,TRBJ2-3,.,CASSERGGRSPDTQYF,TGTGCCAGCAGTGAGCGAGGGGGACGATCTCCCGATACGCAGTATTTT
TRBV7-3,.,TRBJ1-6,.,CASSLSSYNSPLHF,TGTGCCAGCAGCCTTAGTTCCTATAATTCACCCCTCCACTTT
TRBV6-5,TRBD1,TRBJ1-1,.,CASSYRWTGRGITAFF,TGTGCCAGCAGTTACCGCTGGACAGGGAGAGGGATCACGGCTTTCTTT